This entry concerns a single T cell receptor (beta chain). There is no known antigen for this receptor. No base qualities exist here, and no much larger clone lies one base off it. This specimen comes from a study of T cells after posttransplantation cyclophosphamide (dated by TCRdb to the mid-2010s). In terms of the full investigation: Using TRB sequencing, the study followed how the T cell repertoire reconstituted after myeloablative bone marrow transplantation in which posttransplantation cyclophosphamide served as GVHD prophylaxis. Samples from roughly 32 PTCy-treated patients, along with samples from 16 of their related bone marrow donors, underwent antigen receptor sequencing. TRB sequencing was performed on blood from all 34 PTCy patients with 1-year posttransplant specimens. In 3 patients, up to about 3 additional blood samples taken between 2 and 5.2 years after transplant also underwent TRB sequencing, as did pretransplant blood from 4 patients. Because TRA and TRB clonality correlated tightly in eight or nine samples, later TCR analyses were limited to TRB. Public TRB sequences were searched against a database of over 3,600 sequences associated with responses to pathogens, tumor antigens, self-antigens and alloantigens. What the study reported, not specific to this receptor: Donor-recipient similarity was low at 1-2 months but rose over the first year, and later blood repertoires were often dominated by donor CD8+ memory clones. Across roughly 45 patients, recipient CMV seropositivity and CMV reactivation were highly associated with TRB clonality; PTCy diversity was similar to CNI/methotrexate controls. The TRB repertoires of T cells infiltrating skin or the GI tract showed only limited overlap with the TRB repertoires found in blood.

Genomic DNA was the input for TRB sequencing, which was run either with the immunoSEQ assay at survey resolution or with the hsTCRB kit. Regarding the original processing steps: Initial read processing used immunoSEQ software, and repertoire analyses used the LymphoSeq R package. Clonality was calculated as 1 minus normalized Shannon entropy, and the Gini coefficient was also calculated for each TRB dataset. Phenotypes of unsorted samples were inferred by mapping TRB sequences from sorted subsets of the recipient or donor onto unsorted samples of the same recipient. TCRdb limited this immuneACCESS table to in-frame rearrangements with V and J called. A share of clones is missing; checked studies link under half to unresolved V genes, and the rest is unexplained. The V and J calls and clone size were taken over from that table, and D and trimming were inferred from the DNA. The sample table shows about 8,000 clones, and approximately 87% are seen once. Together, the top ten hold approximately 1.2% of the sample.

Read against the paper, the sample's treatment or condition label means: high-dose cyclophosphamide on days +3 and +4 as single-agent GVHD prophylaxis. Busulfan and fludarabine conditioning, a related or unrelated marrow graft, and cyclophosphamide on days +3 and +4 were given to PTCy patients. The PTCy-treated patients were enrolled in a prospective multi-institutional clinical trial. Mononuclear cells from peripheral blood and bone marrow were separated by Ficoll-Hypaque density centrifugation and then cryopreserved. FACS on a FACSAria II was used to sort CD4+ and CD8+ T cells, including the naive and memory subsets. The sequencing here drew on CD4+ T cells sorted from blood, taken 1404 days after allogeneic stem cell transplant with posttransplant cyclophosphamide. This receptor was taken from a female patient between 50 and 59 years old who received an allogeneic stem cell transplant from a related donor, was CMV-positive, and had no GVHD. Some T cells may originate with the graft donor following a transplant.

The sequence in DNA is TGTGCCAGCAGCCCCCATTTTTGGGGCAGCACCTACGAGCAGTACTTC. Translated, it gives CASSPHFWGSTYEQYF. This receptor chain uses TRBV28 and TRBJ2-7; a weak D assignment points to TRBD1 (5 bases agree). V is shortened by 6 bases, J by 2 bases, and the region joining them spans 20 bases. Measured from the cysteine to the phenylalanine, the CDR3 is 16 residues long. CDR3 DNA is the only sequence kept; it has 48 bases, read in frame from the first base. CDR1 and CDR2 are drawn from the germline V gene: MDHEN, SYDVKM.